A single sample gave rise to the 25 T cell receptor beta chains below, sequenced in a study of shared clonotypes between healthy human individuals. Some clones are missing from TCRdb's copy, which holds only in-frame ones; the method was immunoSEQ multiplex PCR. The repertoire consists of over 1.4 million clones, with roughly 96% occurring once and the leading ten covering roughly 1.1%. Sequencing was performed on naive CD4+ T cells sorted from blood. Stated subset: CD45RA+ positively selected. Every receptor here comes from a man aged 25-45 years in good health.

The gene calls are TRBV28 and TRBJ2-1; 8 nucleotides match TRBD2. The CDR3 has 16 amino acids. Germline trimming cut 6 bases from V and 6 bases from J; bases unmatched to any gene: 13. From germline, CDR1 is MDHEN and CDR2 SYDVKM. CDR3 sequence: CASRGSTGTRSNEQFF. As DNA, the CDR3 is TGTGCCAGCAGGGGCTCGACCGGGACTAGGTCCAATGAGCAGTTCTTC.

The chain carries TRBV29-1 and TRBJ2-7, with D uncertain. V was cut by 3 bases and J by 5 bases, with 14 bases left in between. Germline CDR1 and CDR2: SQVTM and ANQGSEA. The CDR3 is made up of 13 amino acids. CDR3 nucleotide sequence: TGCAGCGTTGACCTTGCAGGTGAGGACGAGCAGTACTTC. Its translation: CSVDLAGEDEQYF.

The V and J genes are TRBV7-9 and TRBJ2-1; TRBD2 aligns across 14 bases. Germline CDR1 is SEHNR and CDR2 is FQNEAQ (reference sequence). The CDR3 covers 17 residues. V was pared by 4 bases and J by 8 bases, with 10 bases of the junction left unmatched. The CDR3 coding sequence is TGTGCCAGCAGCTCACTCCAAGGGACTAGCGGGAGAGATGAGCAGTTCTTC. Its translation is CASSSLQGTSGRDEQFF. The variable domain in full, with the rest retrieved from reference TRBV7-9 and TRBJ2-1, is DTGVSQNPRHKITKRGQNVTFRCDPISEHNRLYWYRQTLGQGPEFLTYFQNEAQLEKSRLLSDRFSAERPKGSFSTLEIQRTEQGDSAMYLCASSSLQGTSGRDEQFFGPGTRLTVL.

This clone was seen a single time. The V and J genes are TRBV28 and TRBJ1-5; D not certain. Germline assignment: CDR1 MDHEN and CDR2 SYDVKM. V shed 6 bases and J shed 7 bases, with 13 bases lying between them. This CDR3 spans 13 amino acids. The CDR3 reads CASRPDLAQPQHF. For the CDR3, the DNA is TGTGCCAGCAGACCCGACTTGGCCCAGCCCCAGCATTTT.

V is TRBV5-1 and J is TRBJ2-5; 15 bases fit TRBD2. V dropped 4 bases and J dropped 2; count of bases not matched to a gene: 9. The CDR3 spans 18 residues. Germline V gives CDR1 SGHRS, CDR2 YFSETQ. The CDR3 here is CASSLGLAGGPFQETQYF. The CDR3 DNA sequence: TGCGCCAGCAGCCTTGGACTAGCGGGAGGGCCTTTTCAAGAGACCCAGTACTTC.

The V and J genes are TRBV19 and TRBJ1-1; D not certain. Germline V gene lookup returns CDR1 LNHDA and CDR2 SQIVND (reference sequence). The CDR3 is 13 residues long. Between the trimmed V and J ends, which lost 6 bases and 1 base, there was a span of 9 bases. The DNA for the CDR3 is TGTGCCAGTAGGACCATGGGGAACACTGAAGCTTTCTTT. This translates into CASRTMGNTEAFF.

Of note for this clone: This same CDR3 is encoded by further DNA sequences in the sample. The rearrangement uses TRBV28 and TRBJ1-2, with D possibly TRBD1 on 6 matching bases. Germline V gives CDR1 MDHEN, CDR2 SYDVKM. The V gene lost 2 bases and the J gene lost 5 bases, with 6 bases spanning the gap. CDR3 size: 12 residues. The CDR3 loop is CASSLQGYGYTF. The DNA for the CDR3 is TGTGCCAGCAGTTTACAGGGGTATGGCTACACCTTC.

This clone was detected only once. The J gene is TRBJ2-7, the V gene TRBV4-3, with 10 bases aligning to TRBD1. Unmatched junction bases numbered 6, after V lost 1 base and J lost 9 bases. Germline assignment: CDR1 LGHNA and CDR2 YSLEER. This CDR3 has 14 residues. This CDR3 reads CASSQVPGQGPQYF. In DNA, the CDR3 is TGCGCCAGCAGCCAAGTCCCGGGACAGGGGCCGCAGTACTTC.

This chain uses TRBV19 with TRBJ2-7; D uncertain. The V and J ends lost 6 bases and 0 bases respectively, with 12 bases between them. CDR3 length equals 14 residues. Germline CDR1 is LNHDA and CDR2 is SQIVND (reference sequence). CDR3: CASRAEQSSYEQYF. The DNA for the CDR3 is TGTGCCAGTAGGGCAGAACAGAGCTCCTACGAGCAGTACTTC.

This sequence joins TRBV7-2 and TRBJ2-1; a possible D gene is TRBD2 (6 bases). Trimming stripped 5 bases from V and 4 bases from J, with 18 bases between. Germline V lookup: CDR1 SGHTA, CDR2 FQGNSA. The CDR3 has 16 residues. The CDR3 DNA sequence: TGTGCCAGCAGCCAGAGACCTAGCGAGAATTACAATGAGCAGTTCTTC. As protein: CASSQRPSENYNEQFF.

The chain is built from TRBV28 and TRBJ2-7, with D unclear. CDR3 size: 14 residues. Germline CDR1 and CDR2: MDHEN and SYDVKM. The germline V and J ends were trimmed by 6 bases and 1 base, with 13 bases remaining between them. The CDR3, as DNA: TGTGCCAGCAGATTTGCTACGCCTTCCTACGAGCAGTACTTC. It is translated as CASRFATPSYEQYF.

The chain joins TRBV10-3 to TRBJ2-6, with 7 bases matching TRBD1. CDR1 is ENHRY, CDR2 SYGVKD, per germline. The J segment lost 2 bases and the V segment lost 3 bases, leaving 7 bases of the junction unmatched. The length of the CDR3 is 17 residues. The CDR3 region has the DNA TGTGCCATCAGTGACCAACAGGGGAAAGCTGGGGCCAACGTCCTGACTTTC. This codes for CAISDQQGKAGANVLTF.

Notes on this clone: A junction boundary mismatches the germline segment, possibly from a read error. The chain combines TRBV28 with TRBJ2-7; D is perhaps TRBD1 or TRBD2 (6 bases each). This CDR3 comprises 13 residues. Per germline, CDR1 MDHEN and CDR2 SYDVKM. The CDR3 DNA reads TGTGCCAGCAGTTTATTACAGGGAGCGGGTTGGAACTTC. The encoded protein is CASSLLQGAGWNF. The full variable domain, with the rest looked up from reference TRBV28 and TRBJ2-7, is DVKVTQSSRYLVKRTGEKVFLECVQDMDHENMFWYRQDPGLGLRLIYFSYDVKMKEKGDIPEGYSVSREKKERFSLILESASTNQTSMYLCASSLLQGAGWNFGPGTRLTVT.

V is TRBV6-5 and J is TRBJ2-7; D gene ambiguous. The germline V and J ends were trimmed by 0 bases and 5 bases, with 11 bases remaining between them. The CDR3 is 14 residues long. The germline V gene encodes CDR1 MNHEY and CDR2 SVGAGI. The CDR3 DNA is TGTGCCAGCAGTTACTCGAAGAAGTATAACGAGCAGTACTTC. Protein product: CASSYSKKYNEQYF.

V and J are TRBV5-1 and TRBJ2-3, with D perhaps TRBD2 (6 bases). The CDR3 extends over 14 amino acids. Germline CDR1 reads SGHRS; CDR2 reads YFSETQ. The V and J ends lost 3 bases and 6 bases respectively, with 14 bases between them. The CDR3 loop reads CASSWGDRSDTQYF. CDR3 bases: TGCGCCAGCAGCTGGGGGGACCGATCGGATACGCAGTATTTT.

In the case of this clone: The same CDR3 can be traced to other DNA sequences in this sample. V usage is TRBV28 and J usage is TRBJ2-7; D is uncertain. The germline V gene encodes CDR1 MDHEN and CDR2 SYDVKM. The V end lost 3 bases, the J end lost 0 bases, and 3 bases lay between the germline ends. The CDR3 has 12 amino acids. CDR3 amino acids: CASSFSSYEQYF. DNA for the CDR3: TGTGCCAGCAGTTTTAGCTCCTACGAGCAGTACTTC.

The chain combines TRBV28 with TRBJ1-5; D is unresolved. Trimming took off 5 bases at V and 0 bases at J, with 5 bases between the two ends. CDR1 is MDHEN and CDR2 is SYDVKM in the germline V gene. The CDR3 is 13 residues long. The CDR3 DNA reads as TGTGCCAGCAGTAGTCTTAGCAATCAGCCCCAGCATTTT. Amino acids: CASSSLSNQPQHF.

V gene TRBV7-3 combines with J gene TRBJ2-1; 7 bases fit TRBD2. Germline trimming cut 3 bases from V and 10 bases from J; bases unmatched to any gene: 6. Germline-derived CDR1 and CDR2 are SGHTA and FQGTGA. This CDR3 is 13 amino acids long. This CDR3 reads CASSLGEGREQFF. In nucleotides, the CDR3 is TGTGCCAGCAGCTTGGGGGAGGGCCGCGAGCAGTTCTTC.

The V gene is TRBV18, the J gene TRBJ2-7; no clear D. V lost 2 bases and J lost 5, with 10 bases in between. The CDR3 is 13 amino acids. Germline V lookup: CDR1 KGHSH, CDR2 LQKENI. For the CDR3, the DNA is TGTGCCAGCTCACCAGGAATAGCCGACGAGCAGTACTTC. It encodes CASSPGIADEQYF.

The chain links TRBV2 to TRBJ2-5; D is unresolved. CDR1 SNHLY and CDR2 FYNNEI come from the germline V gene. CDR3 size: 14 residues. Trimming took off 8 bases at V and 2 bases at J, with 15 bases between the two ends. The DNA of the CDR3 is TGTGCCAGCTCGGACCTAACAGTGCAAGAGACCCAGTACTTC. Protein product: CASSDLTVQETQYF.

The CDR3 DNA is TGTGCCAGCAGGCCGACTAGCGGGAGCTACAATGAGCAGTTCTTC. This translates into CASRPTSGSYNEQFF. The rearrangement joins TRBV2 to TRBJ2-1, with 12 nucleotides matching TRBD2. J lost 3 bases, V lost 6 bases, and 3 bases had no gene match. Germline V gene lookup returns CDR1 SNHLY and CDR2 FYNNEI. The CDR3 extends over 15 amino acids.

The rearrangement joins TRBV6-5 to TRBJ1-2, with unresolved D. The ends were cut back, 6 bases at V and 3 bases at J, with 11 bases in the middle. This CDR3 spans 13 amino acids. In germline, CDR1 is MNHEY, CDR2 SVGAGI. The CDR3 DNA follows: TGTGCCAGCAGCTTCACTCCTGACTATGGCTACACCTTC. It translates to CASSFTPDYGYTF.

J is TRBJ2-1 and V is TRBV15, with D uncertain. CDR1 is LNHNV, CDR2 YYDKDF, per germline (reference sequence). The CDR3 is 13 residues long. Trimming took off 0 bases at V and 8 bases at J, with 8 bases between the two ends. CDR3 bases: TGTGCCACCAGCAGAGATCTTGGGGATGAGCAGTTCTTC. This encodes CATSRDLGDEQFF.

V is TRBV9 and J is TRBJ2-6, with D unresolved. V lost 3 bases, J lost 2 bases, and 3 bases lay in between. Germline CDR1 is SGDLS and CDR2 is YYNGEE. The CDR3 runs to 13 residues. The CDR3 DNA is TGTGCCAGCAGCGCCACTGGGGCCAACGTCCTGACTTTC. Translated, it gives CASSATGANVLTF.

This chain uses TRBV10-3 with TRBJ2-5; D gene ambiguous. Per the germline V gene, CDR1 is ENHRY and CDR2 is SYGVKD. The CDR3 is 11 residues long. The germline V and J ends were trimmed by 10 bases and 2 bases, with 8 bases remaining between them. CDR3 in DNA: TGTGCCACCGGGCCTCAAGAGACCCAGTACTTC. Residues: CATGPQETQYF.